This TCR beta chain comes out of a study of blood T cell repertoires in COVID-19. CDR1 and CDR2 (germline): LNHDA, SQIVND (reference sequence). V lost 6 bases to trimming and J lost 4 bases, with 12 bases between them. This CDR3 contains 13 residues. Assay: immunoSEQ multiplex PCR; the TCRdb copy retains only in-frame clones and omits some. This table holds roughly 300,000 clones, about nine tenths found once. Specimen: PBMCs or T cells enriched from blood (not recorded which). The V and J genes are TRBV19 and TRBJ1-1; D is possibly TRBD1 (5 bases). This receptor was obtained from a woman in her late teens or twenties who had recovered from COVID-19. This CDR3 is CASSLGGGTEAFF. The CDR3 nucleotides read TGTGCCAGTAGCCTGGGGGGGGGCACTGAAGCTTTCTTT. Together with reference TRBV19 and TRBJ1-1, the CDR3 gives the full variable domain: DGGITQSPKYLFRKEGQNVTLSCEQNLNHDAMYWYRQDPGQGLRLIYYSQIVNDFQKGDIAEGYSVSREKKESFPLTVTSAQKNPTAFYLCASSLGGGTEAFFGQGTRLTVV.